Following are 18 T cell receptor beta chains from one sample sequenced in a study of regulatory T cells in long-lasting Graves disease (dated by TCRdb to the early 2020s). The library relied on multiplex PCR. For sequencing, an Illumina HiSeq 4000 was employed. TCR beta libraries were built with iRepertoire HTBI primers and Arm-PCR amplification of CDR3 regions. TCRdb ran its own pipeline on the public reads, namely fastp trimming at Q25 and MiXCR clone calling, and kept in-frame beta chains. Here each entry gathers all rows of one CDR3 protein and keeps the most common genes and DNA. For this sample there are 600,000 to 850,000 distinct CDR3 sequences; approximately 29% appear just once. 40% to 50% of the sample comes from the top ten. Sample time point, as interpreted from the label and publication: persistent/refractory GD, antithyroid drugs over 5 years with positive TRAb. RNA was extracted from PBMCs in TRIzol for both TCR sequencing and RNA sequencing.

The source was peripheral blood mononuclear cells (PBMCs), collected when the disease was refractory, from a patient treated with antithyroid drugs. Source of these receptors: a female donor with Graves disease.

CDR3 sequence reads: CSALSGRPRHEQYF. The CDR3 DNA reads TGCAGTGCTCTCTCCGGGAGGCCGCGCCACGAGCAGTACTTC. The chain is built from TRBV20-1 and TRBJ2-7; 7 nucleotides match TRBD2. The CDR3 contains 14 residues. Trimming cost V 5 bases and J 5 bases; bases outside gene matches: 12. Germline V gives CDR1 DFQATT, CDR2 SNEGSKA (reference sequence).

The rearrangement links TRBV29-1 to TRBJ2-7; TRBD2 aligns across 14 bases. After removal of 3 bases from V and 7 bases from J, the junction contained 11 bases not matched to a gene. This CDR3 has 16 amino acids. Looked up from germline, CDR1 is SQVTM and CDR2 is ANQGSEA. The CDR3 is CSVEGLAGATPREQYF. In DNA, the CDR3 is TGCAGCGTTGAGGGACTAGCGGGAGCAACCCCAAGGGAGCAGTACTTC.

This clonotype was seen only a few times. The J gene is TRBJ2-7, the V gene TRBV28, with a tentative D call TRBD1 (6 bases). Germline V gene sequence: CDR1 MDHEN, CDR2 SYDVKM. The CDR3 has 15 amino acids. V lost 5 bases and J lost 2, with 16 bases in between. This CDR3 is CASSQIRGSPYEQYF. As DNA, the CDR3 is TGTGCCAGCAGTCAAATTAGGGGGTCCCCCTACGAGCAGTACTTC.

The rearrangement uses TRBV2 and TRBJ1-1; the D is unclear. Trimming removed 3 bases at V and 4 bases at J, with 12 bases between. CDR3 length: 14 amino acids. The germline V gene encodes CDR1 SNHLY and CDR2 FYNNEI. The CDR3 loop reads CASSENGVSTEAFF. The CDR3 DNA reads as TGTGCCAGCAGTGAGAACGGAGTGAGCACTGAAGCTTTCTTT. Combining the CDR3 with reference TRBV2 and TRBJ1-1 gives the whole variable domain EPEVTQTPSHQVTQMGQEVILRCVPISNHLYFYWYRQILGQKVEFLVSFYNNEISEKSEIFDDQFSVERPDGSNFTLKIRSTKLEDSAMYFCASSENGVSTEAFFGQGTRLTVV.

This clonotype was counted ten times or more. The V call is TRBV20-1, the J call TRBJ1-5, with TRBD1 matching 8 bases. The germline V gene has CDR1 DFQATT and CDR2 SNEGSKA (reference sequence). The CDR3 contains 14 residues. With V trimmed by 6 bases and J by 4 bases, 8 bases remained unmatched. The CDR3 sequence: CSAQTGEGNQPQHF. In DNA, the CDR3 is TGCAGTGCCCAGACAGGGGAGGGAAATCAGCCCCAGCATTTT.

Ten or more counts support this clonotype. The chain carries TRBV27 and TRBJ2-5, with TRBD2 as a possible D gene (5 bases). This CDR3 is built from 16 residues. Trimming left V 5 bases short and J 2 bases short, with 18 bases between. Germline V gene lookup returns CDR1 MNHEY and CDR2 SMNVEV (reference sequence). The CDR3 bases are TGTGCCAGCAGTCCCCTCGGGGTAGACGGACAAGAGACCCAGTACTTC. Protein: CASSPLGVDGQETQYF.

This clonotype was counted once. A read error is possible here, since a much larger clone lies one base away. The CDR3: CASSEPGQGETADGYTF. As DNA, the CDR3 is TGTGCCAGCAGTGAGCCGGGACAGGGGGAAACTGCGGATGGCTACACCTTC. V gene TRBV28 combines with J gene TRBJ1-2; 11 bases agree with TRBD1. Germline V lookup: CDR1 MDHEN, CDR2 SYDVKM. The V segment lost 5 bases and the J segment 6 bases; nucleotides outside the gene matches: 14. This CDR3 has 17 residues.

The chain couples TRBV27 to TRBJ1-5; 9 bases agree with TRBD1. This CDR3 is built from 15 residues. Germline lookup yields CDR1 MNHEY and CDR2 SMNVEV (reference sequence). V shed 5 bases and J 5 bases; nucleotides not matched to a gene: 7. The CDR3 is CASSPLRQGDQPQHF. The CDR3 DNA is TGTGCCAGCAGTCCACTCCGACAGGGGGATCAGCCCCAGCATTTT.

This clonotype was recorded at least ten times. This rearrangement joins TRBV6-1 to TRBJ1-2; D is undetermined. This CDR3 spans 13 amino acids. Trimming took 6 bases from V and 9 from J, leaving 17 bases between them. The germline V gene encodes CDR1 MNHNS and CDR2 SASEGT. The CDR3 region is CASRLLVGWSYTF. As DNA, the CDR3 is TGTGCCAGCAGGTTACTTGTGGGCTGGAGCTACACCTTC.

The V gene is TRBV28, the J gene TRBJ1-6, with D perhaps TRBD1 (6 bases). Per the germline V gene, CDR1 is MDHEN and CDR2 is SYDVKM. Trimming removed 6 bases from V and 10 bases from J, with 19 bases in between. The CDR3 totals 15 residues. This CDR3 is CASSPSTGPSSPLHF. CDR3 coding DNA: TGTGCCAGCAGCCCATCGACAGGTCCCAGCTCACCCCTCCACTTT.

This clonotype was detected a few times. J is TRBJ2-6 and V is TRBV5-1; D is undetermined. Trimming cost V 4 bases and J 0 bases, with 8 bases left between them. The CDR3 extends over 15 amino acids. Germline V gene data show CDR1 as SGHRS and CDR2 as YFSETQ. In DNA, the CDR3 is TGCGCCAGCAGCCCTGCCGGCTCTGGGGCCAACGTCCTGACTTTC. It specifies CASSPAGSGANVLTF.

This clonotype has only a few counts. DNA for the CDR3: TGCAGTGCTAGGGACCAGCGGGAGGGCCAATGGCAAGAGACCCAGTACTTC. This encodes CSARDQREGQWQETQYF. The chain joins TRBV20-1 to TRBJ2-5, with 10 nucleotides matching TRBD2. This CDR3 contains 17 residues. Germline trimming cut 3 bases from V and 2 bases from J; bases unmatched to any gene: 12. Germline V CDR1 and CDR2: DFQATT, SNEGSKA (reference sequence).

This clonotype has just a few counts. V is TRBV12-3 or TRBV12-4 and J is TRBJ1-2; D is unclear. This CDR3 is built from 13 residues. Trimming shortened V by 3 bases and J by 8 bases, and 13 bases separated the two germline ends. Written as DNA, the CDR3 is TGTGCCAGCAGTTTCGGCAGACGAGGAGGCTACACCTTC. It is translated as CASSFGRRGGYTF.

This sequence joins TRBV5-1 and TRBJ1-5, with D possibly matching TRBD1 (5 bases). The CDR3 runs 16 residues. In germline, CDR1 is SGHRS, CDR2 YFSETQ. Trimming stripped 4 bases from V and 1 base from J, with 15 bases between. DNA of the CDR3: TGCGCCAGCAGCCCTAATGCCGGGGGAAGCAATCAGCCCCAGCATTTT. Translated: CASSPNAGGSNQPQHF.

The rearrangement joins TRBV4-2 to TRBJ2-7, with D hard to call. V was shortened by 1 base and J by 3 bases, with 10 bases between the two germline ends. Germline V CDR1 and CDR2: LGHNA, YNFKEQ. The CDR3 extends over 14 amino acids. CDR3 in amino acids: CASSQAGRYYEQYF. The CDR3 DNA sequence: TGTGCCAGCAGCCAAGCGGGCCGGTACTACGAGCAGTACTTC.

V usage is TRBV10-3 and J usage is TRBJ1-4; 10 positions match TRBD1. Unmatched junction bases numbered 9, after V lost 6 bases and J lost 8 bases. Germline V CDR1 and CDR2: ENHRY, SYGVKD. This CDR3 spans 15 amino acids. DNA of the CDR3: TGTGCCATCAGAGAGACAGGGGGCTCGGGCGAAAAACTGTTTTTT. Its translation is CAIRETGGSGEKLFF.

The chain has TRBV5-1 and TRBJ1-2, with D possibly matching TRBD1 (5 bases). This CDR3 region has 15 residues. Germline values: CDR1 SGHRS, CDR2 YFSETQ. Trimming removed 4 bases from V and 7 bases from J, with 20 bases in between. The chain's CDR3 is CASSVNTAGLSGYTF. The CDR3 coding sequence is TGCGCCAGCAGCGTCAATACCGCGGGACTTTCTGGCTACACCTTC. Complete variable domain (other parts from reference TRBV5-1 and TRBJ1-2): KAGVTQTPRYLIKTRGQQVTLSCSPISGHRSVSWYQQTPGQGLQFLFEYFSETQRNKGNFPGRFSGRQFSNSRSEMNVSTLELGDSALYLCASSVNTAGLSGYTFGSGTRLTVV.

The chain links TRBV3-1 to TRBJ1-5; D uncertain. The CDR3 is made up of 12 amino acids. Deletions cut 3 bases from V and 9 bases from J, with 9 bases between. Germline V lookup: CDR1 LGHDT, CDR2 YNNKEL (reference sequence). Here the CDR3 DNA reads TGTGCCAGCAGCCAGAATGAAGGGCCCCAGCATTTT. Its protein product is CASSQNEGPQHF.